This entry concerns a single TCR beta chain. Its antigen is not known. The sample comes from a study of T cells in Graves' hyperthyroidism and ophthalmopathy. Study conclusions and caveats: Within blood appeared most thyroid clonotypes that had expanded above 0.001. In validation, the model predicted ophthalmopathy. These predictions came a median roughly 6 months before onset. A model of 13 V-J pairs discriminated ophthalmopathy from stable hyperthyroidism.

Losses at the gene ends were 7 bases for V and 4 bases for J; bases not matched to a gene: 13. The germline V gene has CDR1 MNHEY and CDR2 SVGAGI. There are 15 residues in the CDR3. Using RNA transcripts as the source, TCR beta CDR3 regions were amplified. RT-PCR in the first round (using the HTBI primer set) targeted the TCR CDR3. TCRdb recomputed calls from the multiplex PCR reads with MiXCR, one row per CDR3 protein. Among about 640,000 distinct CDR3 sequences listed, roughly 46% were seen once. Uncontrolled infection, other autoimmune disease, pregnancy or lactation disqualified patients from enrolment.

This TCR was recovered from an adult man with Graves' disease, either hyperthyroidism or ophthalmopathy (not recorded which). Sequenced material: peripheral blood or thyroid tissue (not recorded which). J is TRBJ2-7 and V is TRBV6-5; 7 bases match TRBD1. The CDR3 nucleotides are TGTGCCAGCACGGGGATTTCGGGACAGCGTTACGAGCAGTACTTC. Translated, it gives CASTGISGQRYEQYF.